The 28 T cell receptor beta chains reported below all come from one sample, sequenced in a study of cytomegalovirus exposure and HLA in healthy donors. The protocol was immunoSEQ multiplex PCR, while the TCRdb copy is restricted to in-frame clones and leaves out a portion. The sample records some 170,000 clones, around nine tenths being singletons. Input material: PBMCs. The receptors shown here come from a woman in her 30s in good health and CMV-seronegative.

This chain links TRBV7-4 with TRBJ1-2; possibly TRBD1 for D (6 bases). The CDR3 contains 18 residues. The V and J ends lost 5 bases and 4 bases respectively, with 26 bases between them. Germline CDR1 reads SGHVT; CDR2 reads SQSDAQ. Written as DNA, the CDR3 is TGTGCCAGCAGCCTACAAAAGATCAGGGGCCGCCCCCTCTATGGCTACACCTTC. Translating gives CASSLQKIRGRPLYGYTF.

This clone was seen only a few times. The chain employs TRBV5-1 and TRBJ2-7; D is ambiguous. This CDR3 is built from 14 residues. CDR1 and CDR2 (germline): SGHRS, YFSETQ. The V end lost 0 bases, the J end lost 4 bases, and 11 bases lay between the germline ends. The CDR3 DNA reads as TGCGCCAGCAGCTTGGATGCTCATAGTTACGAGCAGTACTTC. It specifies CASSLDAHSYEQYF.

The chain recombines TRBV4-3 with TRBJ2-1; 7 positions match TRBD2. Looked up from germline, CDR1 is LGHNA and CDR2 is YSLEER. J lost 1 base, V lost 2 bases, and 17 bases had no gene match. CDR3 length: 20 residues. CDR3 DNA: TGCGCCAGCAGCCAATCTTACCACCCAGAACTAGCGAAGTCCTACAATGAGCAGTTCTTC. Amino acid sequence: CASSQSYHPELAKSYNEQFF.

This CDR3 reads CASSQDDGVGYGYTF. The CDR3 coding sequence is TGCGCCAGCAGCCAAGATGACGGGGTCGGCTATGGCTACACCTTC. The chain links TRBV4-1 to TRBJ1-2; no clear D. The V gene lost 0 bases and the J gene lost 4 bases, with 12 bases spanning the gap. Germline-derived CDR1 and CDR2 are MGHRA and YSYEKL. This CDR3 is 15 amino acids long.

The CDR3 bases are TGTGCCAGCAGCCTAACGGACAGGGAAACTGAAGCTTTCTTT. It codes for CASSLTDRETEAFF. The chain couples TRBV13 to TRBJ1-1, with 8 nucleotides matching TRBD1. V trimming: 5 bases; J trimming: 5 bases; junction bases outside the gene matches: 7. Looked up from germline, CDR1 is PRHDT and CDR2 is FYEKMQ (reference sequence). The CDR3 is made up of 14 amino acids.

This clone appeared once. The chain uses TRBV4-3 and TRBJ1-2; TRBD1 might be the D (5 bases). Germline lookup yields CDR1 LGHNA and CDR2 YSLEER. CDR3 length: 14 amino acids. Deletions cut 0 bases from V and 2 bases from J, with 7 bases between. The CDR3 sequence: CASSQEGGNYGYTF. Here the CDR3 DNA reads TGCGCCAGCAGCCAAGAGGGGGGAAACTATGGCTACACCTTC.

V and J are TRBV4-2 and TRBJ1-4, with 9 positions matching TRBD1. The J segment lost 2 bases and the V segment lost 5 bases, leaving 6 bases of the junction unmatched. Germline V gene lookup returns CDR1 LGHNA and CDR2 YNFKEQ. CDR3 size: 16 residues. CDR3 nucleotides: TGTGCCAGCAGCGCGGGGACAGGGTTTACTAATGAAAAACTGTTTTTT. Its translation: CASSAGTGFTNEKLFF.

The rearrangement joins TRBV2 to TRBJ2-7, with no clear D. The germline gives CDR1 SNHLY, CDR2 FYNNEI. Trimming removed 0 bases from V and 0 bases from J, with 12 bases in between. The length of the CDR3 is 16 residues. The CDR3 region has the DNA TGTGCCAGCAGTGAAGCGCACACAGAGCCCTCCTACGAGCAGTACTTC. It translates to CASSEAHTEPSYEQYF.

The CDR3 coding sequence is TGTGCCAGTAGTGACACTCTAGGGGGAAATGAGCAGTTCTTC. Translation: CASSDTLGGNEQFF. The rearrangement uses TRBV19 and TRBJ2-1; TRBD1 might be the D (6 bases). From germline, CDR1 is LNHDA and CDR2 SQIVND (reference sequence). The CDR3 is 14 amino acids. V lost 5 bases and J lost 7, with 15 bases in between.

In its sample, this clone was seen a few times. This chain links TRBV7-9 with TRBJ1-1; perhaps TRBD1 as D (6 bases). Germline values: CDR1 SEHNR, CDR2 FQNEAQ (reference sequence). The CDR3 spans 11 residues. V lost 7 bases to trimming and J lost 8 bases, with 11 bases between them. The CDR3 region is CASNTGWEAFF. The CDR3 DNA follows: TGTGCCAGCAACACAGGGTGGGAAGCTTTCTTT.

This clone was recorded once. V and J are TRBV15 and TRBJ2-6; D gene unclear. Trimming removed 4 bases at V and 1 base at J, with 2 bases between. CDR1 is LNHNV, CDR2 YYDKDF, per germline (reference sequence). The CDR3 extends over 13 amino acids. CDR3 coding DNA: TGTGCCACCAGCATATCTGGGGCCAACGTCCTGACTTTC. This sequence encodes CATSISGANVLTF.

The V and J genes are TRBV10-3 and TRBJ2-7, with TRBD1 identical over 10 bases. CDR1 is ENHRY and CDR2 is SYGVKD in the germline V gene. Unmatched junction bases numbered 1, after V lost 2 bases and J lost 3 bases. CDR3 size: 14 residues. The CDR3 loop is CAISERDRGYEQYF. CDR3 nucleotides: TGTGCCATCAGTGAGCGGGACAGGGGCTACGAGCAGTACTTC.

This clone was observed once. J is TRBJ1-6 and V is TRBV5-1; 9 positions match TRBD1. This CDR3 is built from 17 residues. Germline CDR1 SGHRS, CDR2 YFSETQ. Trimming cost V 2 bases and J 10 bases; bases outside gene matches: 13. As DNA, the CDR3 is TGCGCCAGCAGCTTATATATCCGGACAGGGGACCGGTCACCCCTCCACTTT. This gives the protein CASSLYIRTGDRSPLHF.

This clone was found once. The chain couples TRBV27 to TRBJ1-2; tentative D call: TRBD1 (6 bases). The CDR3 length is 15 residues. CDR1 and CDR2 (germline): MNHEY, SMNVEV (reference sequence). V lost 2 bases and J 8 bases, leaving 18 bases between the germline ends. The CDR3 loop reads CASSLRVRDIGGYTF. CDR3 DNA: TGTGCCAGCAGTTTACGAGTTCGGGACATCGGGGGCTACACCTTC.

The rearrangement uses TRBV27 and TRBJ2-7; D is perhaps TRBD1 (6 bases). The CDR3 has 15 residues. The V and J ends lost 2 bases and 2 bases respectively, with 13 bases between them. Germline CDR1 MNHEY, CDR2 SMNVEV (reference sequence). CDR3 loop: CASSLTTGNTYEQYF. The CDR3 bases are TGTGCCAGCAGTTTAACGACAGGAAATACCTACGAGCAGTACTTC.

This rearrangement joins TRBV6-1 to TRBJ1-2; D is unresolved. The CDR3 is made up of 13 amino acids. Germline V gene sequence: CDR1 MNHNS, CDR2 SASEGT. V was pared by 8 bases and J by 1 base, with 11 bases between. The CDR3 loop is CASHPLGNYGYTF. The CDR3 DNA reads as TGTGCCAGCCACCCTCTAGGTAACTATGGCTACACCTTC.

This clone appeared a single time. This chain uses TRBV13 with TRBJ2-1; 8 bases map to TRBD2. The CDR3 sequence is 17 residues long. Trimming took 3 bases from V and 3 from J; bases not matched to a gene: 10. CDR1 is PRHDT and CDR2 is FYEKMQ in the germline V gene (reference sequence). CDR3 residues: CASSFRLAGGLYNEQFF. The CDR3, as DNA: TGTGCCAGCAGCTTCCGTCTGGCGGGGGGACTCTACAATGAGCAGTTCTTC.

The chain uses TRBV7-2 and TRBJ2-1; TRBD2 agrees at 8 bases. This CDR3 contains 14 residues. Losses at the gene ends were 2 bases for V and 9 bases for J; bases not matched to a gene: 6. Germline V gives CDR1 SGHTA, CDR2 FQGNSA. CDR3 sequence reads: CASSLYGGALEQFF. The CDR3 bases are TGTGCCAGCAGCTTATACGGGGGGGCGCTTGAGCAGTTCTTC. Drawing the rest from reference TRBV7-2 and TRBJ2-1, the complete variable domain is GAGVSQSPSNKVTEKGKDVELRCDPISGHTALYWYRQSLGQGLEFLIYFQGNSAPDKSGLPSDRFSAERTGGSVSTLTIQRTQQEDSAVYLCASSLYGGALEQFFGPGTRLTVL.

V and J are TRBV27 and TRBJ1-1; 7 bases line up with TRBD1. The V gene's germline CDR1 is MNHEY and CDR2 SMNVEV (reference sequence). V dropped 5 bases and J dropped 5; count of bases not matched to a gene: 20. This CDR3 spans 18 amino acids. The CDR3 DNA reads as TGTGCCAGCAGTCTAGTCGGACAGGCGATGTATCCACCAACTGAAGCTTTCTTT. It specifies CASSLVGQAMYPPTEAFF.

The table lists this clone with a count of one. Here the CDR3 reads CASSPGGGQPQHF. The CDR3 DNA follows: TGCGCCAGCAGCCCCGGGGGGGGTCAGCCCCAGCATTTT. The chain couples TRBV4-3 to TRBJ1-5, with D possibly matching TRBD1 (5 bases). Trimming left V 4 bases short and J 6 bases short, with 10 bases between. This CDR3 is 13 amino acids long. Germline loops: CDR1 LGHNA, CDR2 YSLEER.

V gene TRBV9 combines with J gene TRBJ1-4, with 9 bases aligning to TRBD1. The CDR3 runs to 16 residues. Germline assignment: CDR1 SGDLS and CDR2 YYNGEE. The V gene end was trimmed by 0 bases and the J gene end by 8 bases; junction bases not matched to a gene: 8. The CDR3 reads CASSVGVGQGNEKLFF. CDR3 in DNA: TGTGCCAGCAGCGTAGGAGTTGGACAGGGGAACGAAAAACTGTTTTTT.

This chain connects TRBV29-1 to TRBJ2-3; no reliable D call. V lost 5 bases, J lost 6 bases, and 6 bases lay in between. This CDR3 is 10 amino acids long. Germline V gene data show CDR1 as SQVTM and CDR2 as ANQGSEA. The CDR3: CSVLEDTQYF. The CDR3 DNA reads as TGCAGCGTTCTTGAGGATACGCAGTATTTT.

The V gene is TRBV21-1, the J gene TRBJ1-5; whether TRBD1, the table's D call, matches the DNA was not checked. TRBV21-1 is designated a pseudogene. The CDR3 contains 14 residues. CDR3 loop: CASSNRGCNQPQHF. In nucleotides, the CDR3 is TGTGCCAGCAGCAACAGGGGTTGCAATCAGCCCCAGCATTTT.

Comment on this clone: This same CDR3 is encoded by further DNA sequences in the sample. The V call is TRBV18, the J call TRBJ2-7, with a weak D call TRBD1 (6 bases). Germline values: CDR1 KGHSH, CDR2 LQKENI. Deletions cut 5 bases from V and 0 bases from J, with 11 bases between. The CDR3 length is 14 residues. The CDR3 sequence is CASSLDRSSYEQYF. CDR3 nucleotides: TGTGCCAGCTCATTAGACAGGAGCTCCTACGAGCAGTACTTC.

The chain has TRBV6-5 and TRBJ1-2; 10 bases match TRBD1. Germline-derived CDR1 and CDR2 are MNHEY and SVGAGI. Trimming took 8 bases from V and 4 from J; bases not matched to a gene: 7. This CDR3 region has 14 residues. The CDR3 loop is CASQGQGLSYGYTF. The DNA for the CDR3 is TGTGCCAGCCAGGGACAGGGGCTCTCCTATGGCTACACCTTC.

Written as DNA, the CDR3 is TGCGCCAGCAGTGCAGTTGCCCGGGGGCTAGCGGATGCCAATGAGCAGTTCTTC. Translated, it gives CASSAVARGLADANEQFF. The rearrangement uses TRBV10-1 and TRBJ2-1, with D perhaps matching TRBD2 (7 bases). The V end lost 4 bases, the J end lost 6 bases, and 25 bases lay between the germline ends. The CDR3 is made up of 18 amino acids. Per germline, CDR1 WNHNN and CDR2 SYGVQD (reference sequence).

The V call is TRBV6-5, the J call TRBJ1-1; weak D call: TRBD1 (5 bases). This CDR3 has 14 amino acids. V was shortened by 7 bases and J by 4 bases, with 16 bases between the two germline ends. Per the germline V gene, CDR1 is MNHEY and CDR2 is SVGAGI. The CDR3 sequence is CASTPTVGGTEAFF. CDR3 nucleotide sequence: TGTGCCAGCACCCCCACTGTCGGGGGCACTGAAGCTTTCTTT.

The chain employs TRBV5-1 and TRBJ2-2; TRBD2 agrees at 13 bases. The V segment lost 3 bases and the J segment 0 bases; nucleotides outside the gene matches: 2. The V gene's germline CDR1 is SGHRS and CDR2 YFSETQ. The CDR3 is made up of 17 amino acids. CDR3 sequence: CASSSGLAGSNTGELFF. CDR3 coding DNA: TGCGCCAGCAGCTCGGGACTAGCGGGATCGAACACCGGGGAGCTGTTTTTT.